Listed below are T cell receptor beta chains from one sample, sequenced in a study of CD8+CD57+ T cells in acquired aplastic anemia. TCRdb recomputed calls from the reads with MiXCR, one row per CDR3 protein. The table lists 150,000 to 200,000 distinct CDR3 sequences, 63% of them singletons. Input material: sorted CD4+, CD8+, or CD8+CD57+ T cells (not recorded which) from PBMCs. The receptors come from a human donor with aplastic anemia. Each CDR3 is given with its conserved first and last residue. The order of the fields is V gene, CDR3 length, clone size, D gene, J gene, CDR3 DNA, CDR3 protein. A D gene is named only where the DNA matches it firmly. The size field is filled for only some rows; it gives once, few, many or a size class.

TRBV5-1	15	many	TRBD2	TRBJ2-1	TGCGCCAGCAGCTTGGTGGGGGGGGGGTTCAATGAGCAGTTCTTC	CASSLVGGGFNEQFF
TRBV9	17	.	.	TRBJ2-7	TGTGCCAGCATCGAAAAGATAAACCGGGGGACAATCTACGAGCAGTACTTC	CASIEKINRGTIYEQYF
TRBV7-2	17	.	TRBD2	TRBJ2-3	TGTGCCAGCAGCTTGCTGGGACTAGCACCCAGCACAGATACGCAGTATTTT	CASSLLGLAPSTDTQYF
TRBV2	13	.	.	TRBJ1-6	TGTGCCAGCCGATCCAACAGGGAATCACCCCTCCACTTT	CASRSNRESPLHF
TRBV29-1	14	.	.	TRBJ1-1	TGCAGCGTTGGGGTAATGACAGGGAACACTGAAGCTTTCTTT	CSVGVMTGNTEAFF
TRBV15	13	few	.	TRBJ2-7	TGTGCCACCAGCAATATGCCCTCGAGTGAGCAGTACTTC	CATSNMPSSEQYF
TRBV20-1	13	once	.	TRBJ2-7	TGCAGTGCTAGCACAGAGACATCCTACGAGCAGTACTTC	CSASTETSYEQYF
TRBV7-9	15	many	.	TRBJ1-6	TGTGCCAGCAGCTACCGTCCGGGAGATAATTCACCCCTCCACTTT	CASSYRPGDNSPLHF
TRBV20-1	14	.	.	TRBJ2-7	TGCAGTGCCTGGAGTGTCGGGAGAACGTACGAGCAGTACTTC	CSAWSVGRTYEQYF
TRBV7-9	13	.	.	TRBJ1-2	TGTGCCAGCAGCTTAGCGGGTATTGGTGGCTACACCTTC	CASSLAGIGGYTF
TRBV5-1	14	many	.	TRBJ2-1	TGCGCCAGCAGCGGGGCAGGGGTTCATAATGAGCAGTTCTTC	CASSGAGVHNEQFF
TRBV5-4	15	many	.	TRBJ2-7	TGTGCCAGCAGCTTGGCCTGGGGCGGAGGGGCCGAGCAGTACTTC	CASSLAWGGGAEQYF
TRBV7-8	16	.	TRBD2	TRBJ2-3	TGTGCCAGCAGCTTAGGGCTAGCGGGGGTGGGAGATACGCAGTATTTT	CASSLGLAGVGDTQYF
TRBV2	13	.	.	TRBJ2-6	TGTGCCAGCACTGGGGCAGGGGCCAACGTCCTGACTTTC	CASTGAGANVLTF
TRBV2	13	once	.	TRBJ1-6	TGTGCCAGCAGGAGGGGTGAGAGGTCACCCCTCCACTTT	CASRRGERSPLHF
TRBV24-1	12	.	.	TRBJ1-2	TGTGCCACCAGTGATTTGCTACACTTCTACACCTTC	CATSDLLHFYTF
TRBV7-2	15	.	.	TRBJ1-6	TGTGCCAGCAGCTTAGACGGCGGCGCCTCGACTCCCCTCCACTTT	CASSLDGGASTPLHF
TRBV7-3	13	.	.	TRBJ2-5	TGTGCCAGCAGCTTTGGGGTTGGCGAGACCCAGTACTTC	CASSFGVGETQYF
TRBV20-1	13	.	TRBD1	TRBJ2-7	TGCAGTGCTAGGACAGGGGCGAGGGACGAGCAGTACTTC	CSARTGARDEQYF
TRBV28	11	many	.	TRBJ1-2	TGTGCCAGCCATTATAACTATGGCTACACCTTC	CASHYNYGYTF
TRBV20-1	17	.	TRBD2	TRBJ2-3	TGCAGTGCTCAAAAGGGACTAGCGGGGGGGAGCACAGATACGCAGTATTTT	CSAQKGLAGGSTDTQYF
TRBV19	14	many	.	TRBJ1-6	TGTGCCAGTAGAGTCGGGGGGCTTCAATCACCCCTCCACTTT	CASRVGGLQSPLHF
TRBV9	14	.	.	TRBJ2-2	TGTGCCAGCAGCGTAATTGGGGAAACTGGGGAGCTGTTTTTT	CASSVIGETGELFF
TRBV2	16	many	.	TRBJ2-1	TGTGCCAGCAGCTGGAAAGGGGATAGCTCCTACAATGAGCAGTTCTTC	CASSWKGDSSYNEQFF
TRBV7-2	14	.	TRBD1	TRBJ1-5	TGTGCCAGCAGCCCCGACAGGGGAGGTCAGCCCCAGCATTTT	CASSPDRGGQPQHF
TRBV7-2	16	.	.	TRBJ1-1	TGTGCCAGCAGCTTAGCGTCCCCCGGGTCGGGCACTGAAGCTTTCTTT	CASSLASPGSGTEAFF